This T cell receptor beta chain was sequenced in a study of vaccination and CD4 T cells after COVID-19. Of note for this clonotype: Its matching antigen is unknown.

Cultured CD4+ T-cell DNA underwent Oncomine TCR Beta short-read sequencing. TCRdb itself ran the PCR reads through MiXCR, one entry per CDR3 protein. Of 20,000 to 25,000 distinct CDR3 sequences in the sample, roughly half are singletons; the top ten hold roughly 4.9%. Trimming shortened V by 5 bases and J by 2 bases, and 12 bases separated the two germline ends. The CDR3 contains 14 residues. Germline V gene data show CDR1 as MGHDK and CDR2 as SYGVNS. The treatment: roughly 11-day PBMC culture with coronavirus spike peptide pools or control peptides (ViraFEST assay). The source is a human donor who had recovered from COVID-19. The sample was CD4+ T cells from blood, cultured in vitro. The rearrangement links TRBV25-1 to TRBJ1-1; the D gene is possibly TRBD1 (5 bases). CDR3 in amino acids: CASSLQDLNTEAFF. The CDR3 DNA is TGTGCCAGCAGTCTACAGGATTTAAACACTGAAGCTTTCTTT.